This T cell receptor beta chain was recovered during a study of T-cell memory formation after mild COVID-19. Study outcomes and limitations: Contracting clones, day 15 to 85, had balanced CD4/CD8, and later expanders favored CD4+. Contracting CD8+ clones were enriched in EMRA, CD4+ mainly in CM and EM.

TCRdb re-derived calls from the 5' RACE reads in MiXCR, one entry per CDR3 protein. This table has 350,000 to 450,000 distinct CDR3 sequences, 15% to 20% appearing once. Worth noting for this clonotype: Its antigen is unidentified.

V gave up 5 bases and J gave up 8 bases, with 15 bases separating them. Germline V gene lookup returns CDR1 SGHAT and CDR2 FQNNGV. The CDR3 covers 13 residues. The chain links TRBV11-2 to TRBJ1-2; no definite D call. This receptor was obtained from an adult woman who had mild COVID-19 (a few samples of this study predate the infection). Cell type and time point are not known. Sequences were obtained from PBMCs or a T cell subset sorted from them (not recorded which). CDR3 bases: TGTGCCAGCAGCAAGGAGTTGGGCGAGGGCTACACCTTC. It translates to CASSKELGEGYTF.